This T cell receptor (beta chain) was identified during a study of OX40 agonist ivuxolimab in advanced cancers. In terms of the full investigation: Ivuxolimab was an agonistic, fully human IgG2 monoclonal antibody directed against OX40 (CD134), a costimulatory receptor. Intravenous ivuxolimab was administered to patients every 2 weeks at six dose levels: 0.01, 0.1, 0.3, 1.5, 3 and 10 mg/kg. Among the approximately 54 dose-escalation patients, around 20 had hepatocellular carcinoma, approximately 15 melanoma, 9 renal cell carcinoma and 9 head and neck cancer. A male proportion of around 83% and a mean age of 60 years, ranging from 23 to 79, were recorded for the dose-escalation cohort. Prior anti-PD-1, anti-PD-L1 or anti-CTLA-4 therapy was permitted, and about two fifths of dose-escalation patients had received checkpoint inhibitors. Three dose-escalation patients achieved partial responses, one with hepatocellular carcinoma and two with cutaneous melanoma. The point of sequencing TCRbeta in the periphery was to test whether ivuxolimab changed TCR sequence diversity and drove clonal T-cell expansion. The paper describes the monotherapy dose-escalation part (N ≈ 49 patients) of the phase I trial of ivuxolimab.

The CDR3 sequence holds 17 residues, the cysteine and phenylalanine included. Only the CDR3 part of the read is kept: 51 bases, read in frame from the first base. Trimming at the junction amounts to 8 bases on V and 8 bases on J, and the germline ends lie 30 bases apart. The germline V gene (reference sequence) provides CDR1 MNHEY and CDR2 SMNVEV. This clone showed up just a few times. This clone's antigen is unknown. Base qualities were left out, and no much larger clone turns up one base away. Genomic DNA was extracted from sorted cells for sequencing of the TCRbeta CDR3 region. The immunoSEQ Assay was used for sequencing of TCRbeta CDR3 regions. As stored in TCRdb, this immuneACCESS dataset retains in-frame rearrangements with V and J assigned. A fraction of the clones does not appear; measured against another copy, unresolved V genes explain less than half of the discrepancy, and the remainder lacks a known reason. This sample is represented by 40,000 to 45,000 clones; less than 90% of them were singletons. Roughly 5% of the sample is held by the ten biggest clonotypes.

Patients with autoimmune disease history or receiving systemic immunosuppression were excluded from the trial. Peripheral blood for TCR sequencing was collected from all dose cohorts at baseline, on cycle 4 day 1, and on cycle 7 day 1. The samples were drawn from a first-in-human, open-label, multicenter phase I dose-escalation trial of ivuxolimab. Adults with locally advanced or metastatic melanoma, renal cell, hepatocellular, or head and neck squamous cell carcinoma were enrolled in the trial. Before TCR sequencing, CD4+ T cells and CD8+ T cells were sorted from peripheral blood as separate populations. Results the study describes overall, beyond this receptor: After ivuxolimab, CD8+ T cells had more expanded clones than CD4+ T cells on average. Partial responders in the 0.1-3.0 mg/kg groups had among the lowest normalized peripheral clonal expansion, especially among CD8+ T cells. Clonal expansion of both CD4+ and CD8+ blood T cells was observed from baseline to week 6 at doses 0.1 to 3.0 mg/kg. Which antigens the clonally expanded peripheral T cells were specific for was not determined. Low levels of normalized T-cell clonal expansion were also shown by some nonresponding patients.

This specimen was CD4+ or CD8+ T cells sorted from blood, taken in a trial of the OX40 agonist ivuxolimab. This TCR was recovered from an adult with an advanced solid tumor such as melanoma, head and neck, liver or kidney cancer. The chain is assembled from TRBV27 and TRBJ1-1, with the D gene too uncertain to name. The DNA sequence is TGTGCCAGCCAAAGCCCTTCAAATGGAGGCATCACCCCCGAAGCTTTCTTT. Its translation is CASQSPSNGGITPEAFF.